The 12 T cell receptor beta chains below were found in one sample sequenced in a study of shared clonotypes between healthy human individuals. The data were produced by immunoSEQ multiplex PCR, yet TCRdb's version contains in-frame clones alone and is incomplete. Altogether roughly 2.2 million clones are present, just under 95% being singletons, with the ten largest covering 0.37%. The sample comprised naive CD4+ T cells from PBMCs. The sample's subset: CD45RA+ positively selected. Source of these receptors: a man younger than 35 in good health. Some clones in this sample may be carry-over from other donors' samples.

This chain connects TRBV7-9 to TRBJ2-3, with 8 bases fitting TRBD2. The CDR3 runs 16 residues. CDR1 and CDR2 from the germline V gene are SEHNR and FQNEAQ (reference sequence). V lost 5 bases and J lost 3; bases outside the gene matches: 10. The CDR3 protein is CASSPAPAGGTDTQYF. Here the CDR3 DNA reads TGTGCCAGCAGCCCTGCCCCGGCGGGAGGAACAGATACGCAGTATTTT.

This clone was seen a single time. This chain joins TRBV7-9 and TRBJ1-2, with a possible D match to TRBD1 (5 bases). In germline, CDR1 is SEHNR, CDR2 FQNEAQ (reference sequence). This CDR3 region has 15 residues. The V end was cut by 5 bases, the J end by 7 bases, with 20 bases between. The CDR3 region is CASSPNPWVGGGYTF. The CDR3 DNA sequence: TGTGCCAGCAGCCCAAACCCTTGGGTCGGGGGTGGCTACACCTTC.

This chain connects TRBV18 to TRBJ1-5; D is undetermined. Germline V CDR1 and CDR2: KGHSH, LQKENI. This CDR3 contains 13 residues. V lost 3 bases and J lost 5, with 8 bases in between. The CDR3 nucleotides read TGTGCCAGCTCACCTCAGGATCATCAGCCCCAGCATTTT. It codes for CASSPQDHQPQHF.

The rearrangement links TRBV2 to TRBJ1-2; the D gene is possibly TRBD1 (5 bases). The length of the CDR3 is 15 residues. Germline CDR1 reads SNHLY; CDR2 reads FYNNEI. Trimming took off 6 bases at V and 4 bases at J, with 18 bases between the two ends. The CDR3 region has the DNA TGTGCCAGCAGCGAAAATTACCGGGACGGCTATGGCTACACCTTC. Encoded protein: CASSENYRDGYGYTF.

The gene calls are TRBV5-1 and TRBJ2-7, with D unresolved. V dropped 6 bases and J dropped 3 bases, with 7 bases sitting between them. Germline values: CDR1 SGHRS, CDR2 YFSETQ. The CDR3 consists of 11 residues. CDR3 sequence reads: CASKMHYEQYF. CDR3 coding DNA: TGCGCCAGCAAGATGCACTACGAGCAGTACTTC.

In regard to this clone: This specimen includes other DNA sequences encoding the same CDR3. The chain employs TRBV7-9 and TRBJ1-2; D possibly corresponds to TRBD1 (5 bases). CDR3 length: 12 residues. Germline V gene sequence: CDR1 SEHNR, CDR2 FQNEAQ (reference sequence). Between the trimmed V and J ends, which lost 6 bases and 5 bases, there was a span of 10 bases. The CDR3 loop reads CASRSGGYGYTF. CDR3 nucleotides: TGTGCCAGCAGATCCGGGGGGTATGGCTACACCTTC.

About this clone: Other DNA sequences within the sample encode an identical CDR3. V is TRBV5-1 and J is TRBJ2-2; D is uncertain. This CDR3 contains 15 residues. Germline V gene data show CDR1 as SGHRS and CDR2 as YFSETQ. V shed 0 bases and J shed 1 base, with 7 bases lying between them. CDR3 sequence: CASSLALGNTGELFF. DNA of the CDR3: TGCGCCAGCAGCTTGGCCCTCGGGAACACCGGGGAGCTGTTTTTT.

This chain connects TRBV5-1 to TRBJ2-1; a weak D match, TRBD2 (5 bases). V gave up 4 bases and J gave up 4 bases, with 21 bases separating them. Per the germline V gene, CDR1 is SGHRS and CDR2 is YFSETQ. This CDR3 comprises 17 residues. The CDR3 DNA follows: TGCGCCAGCAGCCCCTCCCATGTAGCGAGAGAATACAATGAGCAGTTCTTC. Encoded protein: CASSPSHVAREYNEQFF. The full variable domain, with the rest looked up from reference TRBV5-1 and TRBJ2-1, is KAGVTQTPRYLIKTRGQQVTLSCSPISGHRSVSWYQQTPGQGLQFLFEYFSETQRNKGNFPGRFSGRQFSNSRSEMNVSTLELGDSALYLCASSPSHVAREYNEQFFGPGTRLTVL.

This clone was recorded once. This chain connects TRBV9 to TRBJ2-3, with D perhaps TRBD1 (6 bases). Looked up from germline, CDR1 is SGDLS and CDR2 is YYNGEE. Trimming cost V 4 bases and J 4 bases, with 13 bases left between them. The CDR3 length is 14 residues. CDR3: CASSPTGQPDTQYF. Here the CDR3 DNA reads TGTGCCAGCAGCCCCACAGGACAGCCAGATACGCAGTATTTT.

The V and J genes are TRBV7-2 and TRBJ2-4; D not certain. With 2 bases removed from V and 5 bases from J, the gap between germline ends came to 1 base. The CDR3 runs 11 residues. Germline CDR1 SGHTA, CDR2 FQGNSA. This CDR3 is CASSLQNIQYF. The CDR3 DNA is TGTGCCAGCAGCTTACAAAACATTCAGTACTTC.

This chain links TRBV2 with TRBJ2-7; 11 nucleotides agree with TRBD2. CDR1 is SNHLY and CDR2 is FYNNEI in the germline V gene. Trimming took 6 bases from V and 5 from J; bases not matched to a gene: 6. This CDR3 is built from 14 residues. The CDR3 DNA sequence: TGTGCCAGCAGGACTAGCGGGGAGAGGCACGAGCAGTACTTC. Its translation is CASRTSGERHEQYF.

The chain joins TRBV12-5 to TRBJ1-1; maybe TRBD1 (5 bases). The CDR3 contains 16 residues. Germline V gives CDR1 LGHNT, CDR2 FRNRAP. Trimming took 7 bases from V and 1 from J, leaving 19 bases between them. CDR3 protein: CASAPGEYSANTEAFF. The CDR3, as DNA: TGTGCTAGTGCCCCGGGGGAGTACTCCGCGAACACTGAAGCTTTCTTT.